These T cell receptor beta chains were read from a single sample in a study of beta chain features in type 1 diabetes. Assay used: immunoSEQ multiplex PCR; TCRdb lists only in-frame clones, some missing. Of 130,000 or so clones listed, about 15% are singletons. Sequencing was carried out using central memory CD4+ T cells from blood. These receptor sequences come from a man under 40 with type 1 diabetes. CDR3s include the opening cysteine and the closing phenylalanine or tryptophan. Fields, in order: CDR3 DNA, CDR3 protein, D gene, V gene, clone size, J gene. D genes are given only for firm matches. Size values are once, few and many counts, or a class for expanded clones, and some rows have none.

CDR3 DNA: TGTGCCAGCAGGAATCAGGGCTACGAGCAGTACTTC; CDR3 protein: CASRNQGYEQYF; D gene: NA; V gene: TRBV6-5; clone size: few; J gene: TRBJ2-7
CDR3 DNA: TGTGCCAGCAGCGGATACACTAGCGGGGCCTCCCAAGAGACCCAGTACTTC; CDR3 protein: CASSGYTSGASQETQYF; D gene: TRBD2; V gene: TRBV9; clone size: few; J gene: TRBJ2-5
CDR3 DNA: TGTGCCTGGGGACAGGGCGGTGACGAGCAGTACTTC; CDR3 protein: CAWGQGGDEQYF; D gene: TRBD1; V gene: TRBV30; clone size: many; J gene: TRBJ2-7
CDR3 DNA: TGCAGCGGTACAACCGGCTTAGTGAACACTGAAGCTTTCTTT; CDR3 protein: CSGTTGLVNTEAFF; D gene: NA; V gene: TRBV29-1; clone size: NA; J gene: TRBJ1-1
CDR3 DNA: TGCAGCGTAGATACTAGCGGGGCCTACAATGAGCAGTTCTTC; CDR3 protein: CSVDTSGAYNEQFF; D gene: TRBD2; V gene: TRBV29-1; clone size: few; J gene: TRBJ2-1
CDR3 DNA: TGTGCCAGCAGCTTGCTTTTCACAGATACGCAGTATTTT; CDR3 protein: CASSLLFTDTQYF; D gene: NA; V gene: TRBV5-4; clone size: NA; J gene: TRBJ2-3
CDR3 DNA: TGTGCCAGCAGCGTAAACGCGCGGAGTATCGCCGGGGAGCTGTTTTTT; CDR3 protein: CASSVNARSIAGELFF; D gene: NA; V gene: TRBV9; clone size: few; J gene: TRBJ2-2
CDR3 DNA: TGTGCCAGCAGCCAAGATTTCCAGACCCAGTACTTC; CDR3 protein: CASSQDFQTQYF; D gene: NA; V gene: TRBV14; clone size: few; J gene: TRBJ2-5
CDR3 DNA: TGTGCCATCCTAGCGGGGGGTTCCTCCACAGATACGCAGTATTTT; CDR3 protein: CAILAGGSSTDTQYF; D gene: TRBD2; V gene: TRBV13; clone size: NA; J gene: TRBJ2-3
CDR3 DNA: TGTGCCAGCAGCGGAGCTCGAATTAGCGGGGTTACCGGGGAGCTGTTTTTT; CDR3 protein: CASSGARISGVTGELFF; D gene: TRBD2; V gene: TRBV13; clone size: NA; J gene: TRBJ2-2
CDR3 DNA: TGCGCCAGCAGCTTGGCCGGGGAAAGCTCCTACGAGCAGTACTTC; CDR3 protein: CASSLAGESSYEQYF; D gene: NA; V gene: TRBV5-1; clone size: NA; J gene: TRBJ2-7
CDR3 DNA: TGTGCCACCAGCAGAGCATTCGGAGACTATGGCTACACCTTC; CDR3 protein: CATSRAFGDYGYTF; D gene: NA; V gene: TRBV15; clone size: NA; J gene: TRBJ1-2
CDR3 DNA: TGTGCCAGCAGCTTAGATGGACCAATTTACGAGCAGTACTTC; CDR3 protein: CASSLDGPIYEQYF; D gene: NA; V gene: TRBV11-3; clone size: few; J gene: TRBJ2-7
CDR3 DNA: TGTGCCAGCAGTGAGGGGAACTGGAATGAGCAGTTCTTC; CDR3 protein: CASSEGNWNEQFF; D gene: NA; V gene: TRBV2; clone size: NA; J gene: TRBJ2-1
CDR3 DNA: TGTGCCAGCAGCTCCGTTGACAGGGTGGCAGATACGCAGTATTTT; CDR3 protein: CASSSVDRVADTQYF; D gene: TRBD1; V gene: TRBV6-6; clone size: few; J gene: TRBJ2-3
CDR3 DNA: TGTGCCAGCAGCGGACAGGGCGATCAGCCCCAGCATTTT; CDR3 protein: CASSGQGDQPQHF; D gene: TRBD1; V gene: TRBV7-9; clone size: NA; J gene: TRBJ1-5
CDR3 DNA: TGCAGTGCTAGTAGCAGCTACGAGCAGTACTTC; CDR3 protein: CSASSSYEQYF; D gene: NA; V gene: TRBV20-1; clone size: NA; J gene: TRBJ2-7
CDR3 DNA: TGTGCCAGCAGCGAGGACAGGGACTCCTACAATGAGCAGTTCTTC; CDR3 protein: CASSEDRDSYNEQFF; D gene: TRBD1; V gene: TRBV6-5; clone size: few; J gene: TRBJ2-1
CDR3 DNA: TGTGCCAGCAGTCTACGATTTCAGGGGGCTGGGAACCAAGAGACCCAGTACTTC; CDR3 protein: CASSLRFQGAGNQETQYF; D gene: TRBD1; V gene: TRBV27; clone size: NA; J gene: TRBJ2-5
CDR3 DNA: TGTGCCAGCAGCCGGAGGGGCACAGATACGCAGTATTTT; CDR3 protein: CASSRRGTDTQYF; D gene: NA; V gene: TRBV9; clone size: NA; J gene: TRBJ2-3
CDR3 DNA: TGTGCCAGCAGCTTGGATGATAATTCACCCCTCCACTTT; CDR3 protein: CASSLDDNSPLHF; D gene: NA; V gene: TRBV5-6; clone size: NA; J gene: TRBJ1-6
CDR3 DNA: TGTGCCAGCAGTGAAAATGGACTAGCGAACGTGGAGCAGTTCTTC; CDR3 protein: CASSENGLANVEQFF; D gene: TRBD2; V gene: TRBV2; clone size: NA; J gene: TRBJ2-1
CDR3 DNA: TGTGCCAGCAGTCCGCATGCAGGGGAGAATGAGCAGTTCTTC; CDR3 protein: CASSPHAGENEQFF; D gene: NA; V gene: TRBV28; clone size: few; J gene: TRBJ2-1
CDR3 DNA: TGTGCCAGCAGCTTAGACGGGACTAGGGAAGAGACCCAGTACTTC; CDR3 protein: CASSLDGTREETQYF; D gene: TRBD2; V gene: TRBV7-9; clone size: NA; J gene: TRBJ2-5
CDR3 DNA: TGTGCCATCAGTGGCTCAGGGAACTCACCCCTCCACTTT; CDR3 protein: CAISGSGNSPLHF; D gene: NA; V gene: TRBV10-3; clone size: few; J gene: TRBJ1-6
CDR3 DNA: TGTGCCAGCAGCTTACTCGGGCAGGGGAATTCACCCCTCCACTTT; CDR3 protein: CASSLLGQGNSPLHF; D gene: NA; V gene: TRBV7-3; clone size: NA; J gene: TRBJ1-6
CDR3 DNA: TGTGCCACCGGGGACCGCTTGAACTACGAGCAGTACTTC; CDR3 protein: CATGDRLNYEQYF; D gene: NA; V gene: TRBV25-1; clone size: few; J gene: TRBJ2-7
CDR3 DNA: TGTGCCAGCTCACCCATCTCCACGCAAGAGACCCAGTACTTC; CDR3 protein: CASSPISTQETQYF; D gene: NA; V gene: TRBV18; clone size: few; J gene: TRBJ2-5
CDR3 DNA: TGTGCCAGCAGCTTAGGAGCAGGGGCCTCAAGCCACTTT; CDR3 protein: CASSLGAGASSHF; D gene: NA; V gene: TRBV7-8; clone size: NA; J gene: TRBJ1-6
CDR3 DNA: TGCGCCAGCAGCCCCTCCGACAGGACCTACAATGAGCAGTTCTTC; CDR3 protein: CASSPSDRTYNEQFF; D gene: NA; V gene: TRBV5-1; clone size: few; J gene: TRBJ2-1
CDR3 DNA: TGTGCCAGCAGCTGGACAGAAGACTATGGCTACACCTTC; CDR3 protein: CASSWTEDYGYTF; D gene: NA; V gene: TRBV11-2; clone size: few; J gene: TRBJ1-2
CDR3 DNA: TGCGCCAGCAGCCAAGAATTCCGGTACAATGAGCAGTTCTTC; CDR3 protein: CASSQEFRYNEQFF; D gene: NA; V gene: TRBV4-3; clone size: NA; J gene: TRBJ2-1
CDR3 DNA: TGCAGCGTTACACGACAGGGGGAGACCCAGTACTTC; CDR3 protein: CSVTRQGETQYF; D gene: TRBD1; V gene: TRBV29-1; clone size: few; J gene: TRBJ2-5
CDR3 DNA: TGTGCCAGCAGCCAGGGTACAGACCTATATGGCTACACCTTC; CDR3 protein: CASSQGTDLYGYTF; D gene: NA; V gene: TRBV7-2; clone size: NA; J gene: TRBJ1-2
CDR3 DNA: TGCAGCGGGGGGACTGGCACAGATACGCAGTATTTT; CDR3 protein: CSGGTGTDTQYF; D gene: NA; V gene: TRBV29-1; clone size: many; J gene: TRBJ2-3
CDR3 DNA: TGTGCCAGCAAAGACAACTATGGCTACACCTTC; CDR3 protein: CASKDNYGYTF; D gene: NA; V gene: TRBV6-5; clone size: NA; J gene: TRBJ1-2
CDR3 DNA: TGTGCCAGCAGCGTTTCAAAAAGCACTGAAGCTTTCTTT; CDR3 protein: CASSVSKSTEAFF; D gene: NA; V gene: TRBV7-2; clone size: NA; J gene: TRBJ1-1
CDR3 DNA: TGTGCCAGCAGCTTAGTTGCTGGACTAGCGGGCTACGAGCAGTACTTC; CDR3 protein: CASSLVAGLAGYEQYF; D gene: TRBD2; V gene: TRBV7-2; clone size: few; J gene: TRBJ2-7
CDR3 DNA: TGTGCCAGCTCACCAGGGGACGCTGTCACAGATACGCAGTATTTT; CDR3 protein: CASSPGDAVTDTQYF; D gene: NA; V gene: TRBV18; clone size: NA; J gene: TRBJ2-3
CDR3 DNA: TGTGCCAGCAGCCAAGATCCTACGGGTGGGACCTATAATTCACCCCTCCACTTT; CDR3 protein: CASSQDPTGGTYNSPLHF; D gene: NA; V gene: TRBV4-2; clone size: few; J gene: TRBJ1-6
CDR3 DNA: TGTGCCAGCAGTACGCAGGGGGCTAGGGGTTCACCCCTCCACTTT; CDR3 protein: CASSTQGARGSPLHF; D gene: TRBD1; V gene: TRBV6-5; clone size: few; J gene: TRBJ1-6
CDR3 DNA: TGTGCCAGCAGTCCGAGCAGGCCCCAAGAGACCCAGTACTTC; CDR3 protein: CASSPSRPQETQYF; D gene: NA; V gene: TRBV6-6; clone size: NA; J gene: TRBJ2-5
CDR3 DNA: TGTGCCTGGGGCCCAGGCTTGTTGAATCAGCCCCAGCATTTT; CDR3 protein: CAWGPGLLNQPQHF; D gene: NA; V gene: TRBV30; clone size: few; J gene: TRBJ1-5
CDR3 DNA: TGTGCCAGCAGCTTAGGACTCCAAGCGCAGTATTTT; CDR3 protein: CASSLGLQAQYF; D gene: NA; V gene: TRBV11-2; clone size: NA; J gene: TRBJ2-3
CDR3 DNA: TGTGCCAGCAGCTTTTTGGGCCCGCCCAGAGATACGCAGTATTTT; CDR3 protein: CASSFLGPPRDTQYF; D gene: NA; V gene: TRBV7-2; clone size: NA; J gene: TRBJ2-3
CDR3 DNA: TGTGCCAGCAGCGTAGGGAAGGCCGGGGGATCTGGGGCCAACGTCCTGACTTTC; CDR3 protein: CASSVGKAGGSGANVLTF; D gene: NA; V gene: TRBV9; clone size: NA; J gene: TRBJ2-6